What follows are 32 T cell receptor beta chains derived from one specimen sequenced in a study of metastatic and nonmetastatic thyroid tumors. With MiXCR, TCRdb reprocessed the PCR reads. In the table there are roughly 32,000 clones, 18% of which are singletons. No patient received treatment before thyroid surgery. The sequenced sample consisted of blood. The receptors come from a female donor with papillary thyroid cancer or a benign thyroid nodule (not recorded which). Some clones in this sample may be carry-over from other donors' samples.

The table lists this clone with a few counts. This clone may be a read error of a much larger clone one base away. The chain employs TRBV6-1 and TRBJ2-3, with D possibly being TRBD1 or TRBD2 (5 bases each). This CDR3 is built from 16 residues. Germline-derived CDR1 and CDR2 are MNHNS and SASEGT. V was trimmed by 4 bases and J by 4 bases, leaving 18 bases between them. DNA for the CDR3: TGTGCCAGCAGTGGGGTGGGGGAGACCCCCGCAGATACGCAGTATTTT. It codes for CASSGVGETPADTQYF.

The rearrangement links TRBV11-1 to TRBJ2-5; tentatively, D is TRBD1 (6 bases). Trimming pared 5 bases from V and 5 bases from J, leaving 27 bases between. Germline CDR1 reads SGHAT; CDR2 reads FQDESV (reference sequence). The CDR3 totals 18 residues. CDR3 region: CASSLQEGSWGPMETQYF. In DNA, the CDR3 is TGTGCCAGCAGCCTGCAAGAGGGGAGCTGGGGGCCGATGGAGACCCAGTACTTC. Combining the CDR3 with reference TRBV11-1 and TRBJ2-5 gives the whole variable domain EAEVAQSPRYKITEKSQAVAFWCDPISGHATLYWYRQILGQGPELLVQFQDESVVDDSQLPKDRFSAERLKGVDSTLKIQPAELGDSAMYLCASSLQEGSWGPMETQYFGPGTRLLVL.

This clone was observed many times. The chain links TRBV20-1 to TRBJ2-7; D is uncertain. This CDR3 has 11 amino acids. Trimming pared 6 bases from V and 2 bases from J, leaving 8 bases between. CDR1 and CDR2 (germline): DFQATT, SNEGSKA (reference sequence). In DNA, the CDR3 is TGCAGTGCCCCGACTGCCTACGAGCAGTACTTC. Its translation is CSAPTAYEQYF.

This clone was found a few times. This sequence may be a read error, since a much larger clone differs from it by one base. The chain links TRBV5-1 to TRBJ1-4; D gene uncertain. The CDR3 sequence is 15 residues long. From germline, CDR1 is SGHRS and CDR2 YFSETQ. The V end was cut by 4 bases, the J end by 5 bases, with 15 bases between. The CDR3 spells CASSGSGGKNEKLFF. DNA for the CDR3: TGCGCCAGCAGCGGTAGTGGAGGAAAGAATGAAAAACTGTTTTTT. The full variable domain, with the rest looked up from reference TRBV5-1 and TRBJ1-4, is KAGVTQTPRYLIKTRGQQVTLSCSPISGHRSVSWYQQTPGQGLQFLFEYFSETQRNKGNFPGRFSGRQFSNSRSEMNVSTLELGDSALYLCASSGSGGKNEKLFFGSGTQLSVL.

This chain uses TRBV7-6 with TRBJ2-2; the D is unclear. The V gene lost 5 bases and the J gene lost 1 base, with 14 bases spanning the gap. This CDR3 has 16 residues. The V gene's germline CDR1 is SGHVS and CDR2 FNYEAQ. CDR3 DNA sequence: TGTGCCAGCAGCCCCTTGACCAGTTGGAACACCGGGGAGCTGTTTTTT. It yields the protein CASSPLTSWNTGELFF. Drawing the rest from reference TRBV7-6 and TRBJ2-2, the complete variable domain is GAGVSQSPRYKVTKRGQDVALRCDPISGHVSLYWYRQALGQGPEFLTYFNYEAQQDKSGLPNDRFSAERPEGSISTLTIQRTEQRDSAMYRCASSPLTSWNTGELFFGEGSRLTVL.

This clone has ten or more counts. This same CDR3 is encoded by further DNA sequences in the sample. The chain recombines TRBV6-1 with TRBJ2-6, with D uncertain. Trimming shortened V by 2 bases and J by 0 bases, and 5 bases separated the two germline ends. The germline V gene has CDR1 MNHNS and CDR2 SASEGT. The CDR3 runs to 15 residues. CDR3 protein: CASSETFSGANVLTF. DNA for the CDR3: TGTGCCAGCAGTGAAACCTTCTCTGGGGCCAACGTCCTGACTTTC.

In this sample, this clone turned up many times. This chain uses TRBV18 with TRBJ2-3; D is ambiguous. V shed 2 bases and J shed 0 bases, with 9 bases lying between them. The CDR3 has 15 residues. Germline V gives CDR1 KGHSH, CDR2 LQKENI. For the CDR3, the DNA is TGTGCCAGCTCACCAGAGAGCAGGAGCACAGATACGCAGTATTTT. It translates to CASSPESRSTDTQYF.

Concerning this clone: This may come from a read error, since a much larger clone is one base off. V and J are TRBV20-1 and TRBJ2-5; D is undetermined. CDR1 and CDR2 (germline): DFQATT, SNEGSKA (reference sequence). CDR3 size: 12 residues. CDR3 nucleotides: TGCAGTGCTAGAGTCACACAAGATACCCAGTACTTC. This gives the protein CSARVTQDTQYF.

This clone was recorded at least ten times. V is TRBV5-1 and J is TRBJ1-1; D is ambiguous. Germline values: CDR1 SGHRS, CDR2 YFSETQ. With 0 bases removed from V and 6 bases from J, the gap between germline ends came to 12 bases. The CDR3 is made up of 14 amino acids. CDR3 nucleotide sequence: TGCGCCAGCAGCTTGGGGCAGTTGGGTTCTGAAGCTTTCTTT. As protein: CASSLGQLGSEAFF.

By share, this clone counts as medium-sized. The V and J genes are TRBV12-3 or TRBV12-4 and TRBJ2-1; 9 bases agree with TRBD2. Trimming cost V 0 bases and J 8 bases; bases outside gene matches: 8. The CDR3 contains 16 residues. The CDR3 loop is CASSLAYSGGLDEQFF. In DNA, the CDR3 is TGTGCCAGCAGTTTAGCATATAGCGGGGGCTTGGATGAGCAGTTCTTC.

This chain links TRBV7-8 with TRBJ2-7; TRBD2 matches 9 bases. This CDR3 spans 17 amino acids. Per germline, CDR1 SGHVS and CDR2 FQNEAQ. V was clipped by 0 bases and J by 2 bases; unmatched bases: 8. The CDR3 sequence is CASSLARARGGTYEQYF. The DNA of the CDR3 is TGTGCCAGCAGCTTAGCTAGGGCGCGGGGGGGGACCTACGAGCAGTACTTC.

This clone appeared many times. Since a much larger clone is just one base distant, this may be a read error. The V call is TRBV24-1, the J call TRBJ2-1, with a tentative D call TRBD2 (6 bases). The CDR3 loop spans 14 amino acids. From germline, CDR1 is KGHDR and CDR2 SFDVKD. CDR3 nucleotide sequence: TGTGCCACCAGTGATAGACTAGTTGGCAATGAGCGGTTCTTC. Protein sequence: CATSDRLVGNERFF.

With regard to this clone: This sample also contains other DNA sequences that code for the same CDR3. The J gene is TRBJ1-5, the V gene TRBV11-2; D uncertain. The CDR3 contains 17 residues. V gave up 2 bases and J gave up 7 bases, with 21 bases separating them. CDR1 SGHAT and CDR2 FQNNGV come from the germline V gene. CDR3 bases: TGTGCCAGCAGCTTAAACCCGGCAGGTGCCTCGAGGCAGCCCCAGCATTTT. Translating it yields CASSLNPAGASRQPQHF.

In this sample, this clone turned up many times. The chain is built from TRBV29-1 and TRBJ2-2, with TRBD1 identical over 7 bases. The CDR3 has 15 residues. Germline V gives CDR1 SQVTM, CDR2 ANQGSEA. After removal of 5 bases from V and 0 bases from J, the junction contained 6 bases not matched to a gene. CDR3 sequence reads: CSVPRQGSNTGELFF. In DNA form, the CDR3 reads TGCAGCGTTCCTAGACAGGGATCGAACACCGGGGAGCTGTTTTTT.

This clone occurred many times. This chain joins TRBV9 and TRBJ2-7; D is unclear. The germline CDR1 and CDR2 sequences are SGDLS and YYNGEE. V was cut by 3 bases and J by 0 bases, with 13 bases left in between. The CDR3 runs to 15 residues. CDR3 residues: CASSAEVGLSYEQYF. CDR3 nucleotides: TGTGCCAGCAGCGCCGAAGTGGGCCTCTCCTACGAGCAGTACTTC.

This clone was seen many times. The junction departs from germline at one end; a sequencing error may be responsible. The chain uses TRBV19 and TRBJ2-5; the D call may be TRBD1 or TRBD2 (5 bases each). This CDR3 has 14 residues. Germline-derived CDR1 and CDR2 are LNHDA and SQIVND (reference sequence). The CDR3 region has the DNA TGTGCCAGTAGTTCGGGGCGACTTAAAGATACCCAGTACTTC. This translates into CASSSGRLKDTQYF.

This clone has only a few counts. The chain has TRBV6-1 and TRBJ2-3, with D unresolved. Germline V gives CDR1 MNHNS, CDR2 SASEGT. V gave up 2 bases and J gave up 2 bases, with 2 bases separating them. The CDR3 spans 12 residues. The CDR3 protein is CASSENTDTQYF. The CDR3 DNA reads TGTGCCAGCAGTGAAAACACAGATACGCAGTATTTT.

This clone was observed a single time. The chain recombines TRBV5-3 with TRBJ2-1; 10 positions match TRBD1. TRBV5-3 qualifies as an ORF whose function is uncertain. The CDR3 covers 14 residues. CDR3 nucleotides: TGTGAAGGCAGTCTCGGACAGGGGGACAATGAGCAGTTCTTC. Protein sequence: CEGSLGQGDNEQFF.

Ten or more counts support this clone. This sequence joins TRBV15 and TRBJ1-4; 10 nucleotides match TRBD1. The length of the CDR3 is 15 residues. Germline values: CDR1 LNHNV, CDR2 YYDKDF (reference sequence). V lost 3 bases to trimming and J lost 7 bases; unmatched junction nucleotides: 5. CDR3 amino acids: CATSRDRGTGEKLFF. The CDR3 DNA follows: TGTGCCACCAGCAGGGACAGGGGGACAGGTGAAAAACTGTTTTTT. Together with reference TRBV15 and TRBJ1-4, the CDR3 gives the full variable domain: DAMVIQNPRYQVTQFGKPVTLSCSQTLNHNVMYWYQQKSSQAPKLLFHYYDKDFNNEADTPDNFQSRRPNTSFCFLDIRSPGLGDTAMYLCATSRDRGTGEKLFFGSGTQLSVL.

This chain links TRBV30 with TRBJ1-1; D is undetermined. The CDR3 extends over 13 amino acids. V was cut by 1 base and J by 1 base, with 7 bases left in between. Germline V lookup: CDR1 GTSNPN, CDR2 SVGIG (reference sequence). The CDR3 region is CAWSGVGNTEAFF. CDR3 in DNA: TGTGCCTGGAGTGGAGTGGGGAACACTGAAGCTTTCTTT. Supplemented by reference TRBV30 and TRBJ1-1, the full variable domain reads SQTIHQWPATLVQPVGSPLSLECTVEGTSNPNLYWYRQAAGRGLQLLFYSVGIGQISSEVPQNLSASRPQDRQFILSSKKLLLSDSGFYLCAWSGVGNTEAFFGQGTRLTVV.

This clone was seen ten or more times. The rearrangement links TRBV6-1 to TRBJ2-7; 9 bases match TRBD1. This CDR3 spans 14 amino acids. The trim removed 5 bases at V and 2 bases at J, leaving 4 bases unmatched. Germline lookup yields CDR1 MNHNS and CDR2 SASEGT. Written as DNA, the CDR3 is TGTGCCAGCAGTCTGGGACAGGGAGCCTACGAGCAGTACTTC. It codes for CASSLGQGAYEQYF.

This clone was observed at least ten times. The J gene is TRBJ2-5, the V gene TRBV10-3; 7 bases map to TRBD2. The CDR3 spans 12 residues. With 4 bases clipped from V and 6 bases from J, the junction kept 2 bases outside the gene matches. Germline-derived CDR1 and CDR2 are ENHRY and SYGVKD. DNA of the CDR3: TGTGCCATCAGTGCGGGGGGACAGACCCAGTACTTC. It yields the protein CAISAGGQTQYF.

This clone was counted ten times or more. The chain joins TRBV28 to TRBJ1-1; D call uncertain. The ends were cut back, 6 bases at V and 0 bases at J, with 8 bases in the middle. Germline V gene sequence: CDR1 MDHEN, CDR2 SYDVKM. This CDR3 spans 13 amino acids. CDR3 coding DNA: TGTGCCAGCAGACTTCACATGAACACTGAAGCTTTCTTT. Encoded protein: CASRLHMNTEAFF.

This clone was seen many times. The chain has TRBV18 and TRBJ2-7; maybe TRBD2 (6 bases). Deletions cut 5 bases from V and 10 bases from J, with 18 bases between. Germline CDR1 and CDR2: KGHSH and LQKENI. The CDR3 runs to 13 residues. Written as DNA, the CDR3 is TGTGCCAGCTCATTAGAGGTCCCGGGGGAACAGTACTTC. Translating gives CASSLEVPGEQYF.

There are many counts of this clone. This sequence joins TRBV5-5 and TRBJ2-7, with D unclear. The ends were cut back, 2 bases at V and 6 bases at J, with 18 bases in the middle. CDR1 is SGHKS and CDR2 is YYEKEE in the germline V gene (reference sequence). CDR3 length: 15 amino acids. CDR3 sequence (DNA): TGTGCCAGCAGCTTAAATTCCCAGCTACCGTTCGAGCAGTACTTC. Amino acids: CASSLNSQLPFEQYF.

This clone was observed many times. The gene calls are TRBV20-1 and TRBJ1-6; 8 bases fit TRBD1. V lost 3 bases and J lost 10; bases outside the gene matches: 5. The CDR3 length is 13 residues. Looked up from germline, CDR1 is DFQATT and CDR2 is SNEGSKA (reference sequence). CDR3 nucleotide sequence: TGCAGTGCTAGCTCCAGACAGGGGTCACCCCTCCACTTT. It translates to CSASSRQGSPLHF.

This clone is labeled medium-sized (0.01 to 0.1%). CDR3 in amino acids: CASSESGLPPTNTIYF. CDR3 bases: TGTGCCAGCAGTGAATCCGGTCTCCCCCCGACTAACACCATATATTTT. The chain uses TRBV6-1 and TRBJ1-3, with no clear D. The CDR3 covers 16 residues. With 2 bases removed from V and 7 bases from J, the gap between germline ends came to 18 bases. CDR1 is MNHNS and CDR2 is SASEGT in the germline V gene.

On this clone: A read error is possible here, since a much larger clone lies one base away. This CDR3 is missing its conserved last phenylalanine or tryptophan, likely due to a read error. The chain links TRBV20-1 to TRBJ1-1; D remains ambiguous. Germline CDR1 reads DFQATT; CDR2 reads SNEGSKA (reference sequence). The CDR3 spans 13 residues. Trimming pared 4 bases from V and 4 bases from J, leaving 13 bases between. This chain's CDR3 is CSATRSGSTEAFS. Here the CDR3 DNA reads TGCAGTGCTACTAGGTCGGGCAGCACTGAAGCTTTCTCT.

A note on this clone: Given a much more abundant clone one base away, this may be a read error. The sample holds other DNA sequences that translate to the same CDR3. The V and J genes are TRBV20-1 and TRBJ1-1; 7 bases line up with TRBD1. Germline-derived CDR1 and CDR2 are DFQATT and SNEGSKA (reference sequence). The CDR3 consists of 13 residues. After removal of 6 bases from V and 5 bases from J, the junction contained 9 bases not matched to a gene. CDR3 sequence (DNA): TGCAGTGCCTGTCGTCAGGGGGAGACTGAAGCTTTCTTT. This encodes CSACRQGETEAFF.

V usage is TRBV5-1 and J usage is TRBJ2-7; unclear D gene. The CDR3 contains 13 residues. The V end was cut by 0 bases, the J end by 2 bases, with 6 bases between. Germline V gene sequence: CDR1 SGHRS, CDR2 YFSETQ. The CDR3 loop reads CASSLAGTYEQYF. CDR3 nucleotides: TGCGCCAGCAGCTTGGCAGGCACCTACGAGCAGTACTTC.

V gene TRBV7-3 combines with J gene TRBJ1-1, with D uncertain. The CDR3 sequence is 13 residues long. V was clipped by 5 bases and J by 3 bases, with 10 bases between them. Germline V lookup: CDR1 SGHTA, CDR2 FQGTGA. The CDR3 nucleotides read TGTGCCAGCAGCCCACTCGCAGACACTGAAGCTTTCTTT. It specifies CASSPLADTEAFF.

This clone showed up just a few times. A junction boundary mismatches the germline segment, possibly from a read error. The V gene is TRBV6-2 or TRBV6-3, the J gene TRBJ1-2; D might be TRBD1 (5 bases). The CDR3 extends over 13 amino acids. Germline CDR1 MNHEY, CDR2 SVGEGT. CDR3 in DNA: TGTGCCAGCAGTTACGACAGTATCTATGTCTACATCTTC. Translated, it gives CASSYDSIYVYIF.